Listed below are T cell receptor beta chains from one sample, sequenced in a study of T cell responses to AZD1222 COVID-19 vaccine. Using immunoSEQ multiplex PCR, the repertoire was profiled, and TCRdb retains in-frame clones only, with some absent. Here the sample spans more than 95,000 clones, roughly 91% being singletons. The starting material was peripheral blood, obtained on day 0 of AZD1222 vaccination. The source is an adult in good health. The CDR3 runs from the conserved cysteine through the conserved F or W. The D gene is left open where the match is weak. Expanded clones are given a class, and other clones once, few, many or no size at all.

j_gene,v_gene,d_gene,abundance,CDR3aa,CDR3nt
TRBJ2-1,TRBV5-4,NA,NA,CASSFRGSYNEQFF,TGTGCCAGCAGCTTCAGGGGCTCCTACAATGAGCAGTTCTTC
TRBJ2-7,TRBV19,NA,NA,CASSGSGYEQYF,TGTGCCAGTAGTGGTAGCGGTTACGAGCAGTACTTC
TRBJ2-3,TRBV10-2,NA,NA,CASSEGGGRTDTQYF,TGCGCCAGCAGTGAAGGGGGAGGGCGGACAGATACGCAGTATTTT
TRBJ1-3,TRBV27,TRBD1,NA,CAGYFRDRFLSGNTIYF,TGTGCCGGTTACTTCCGGGACAGATTTCTCTCTGGAAACACCATATATTTT
TRBJ2-7,TRBV5-8,TRBD1,NA,CASSSRQGADYEQYF,TGTGCCAGCAGCTCTAGACAGGGGGCGGACTACGAGCAGTACTTC
TRBJ1-2,TRBV2,TRBD1,NA,CASRDRQGNYGYTF,TGTGCCAGCAGGGACAGGCAGGGCAACTATGGCTACACCTTC
TRBJ1-2,TRBV5-1,NA,NA,CASSLPGAGYTF,TGCGCCAGCAGCTTGCCAGGGGCTGGCTACACCTTC
TRBJ2-3,TRBV5-1,NA,NA,CASSSGTSTDTQYF,TGCGCCAGCAGCTCGGGCACTAGCACAGATACGCAGTATTTT
TRBJ1-2,TRBV18,NA,NA,CASSPTRDPGGYGYTF,TGTGCCAGCTCACCTACCCGGGACCCAGGTGGATATGGCTACACCTTC
TRBJ2-2,TRBV15,NA,NA,CATSRPLGHPTNTGELFF,TGTGCCACCAGCAGACCCTTGGGACACCCTACGAACACCGGGGAGCTGTTTTTT
TRBJ2-6,TRBV5-5,TRBD1,NA,CASTRTGTSGANVLTF,TGTGCCAGCACCCGGACAGGGACCTCTGGGGCCAACGTCCTGACTTTC
TRBJ1-2,TRBV27,NA,NA,CASSLRWGNYGYTF,TGTGCCAGCAGTTTAAGATGGGGCAACTATGGCTACACCTTC
TRBJ2-3,TRBV6-5,NA,few,CASSYSRGPSTDTQYF,TGTGCCAGCAGTTACTCCCGAGGCCCAAGCACAGATACGCAGTATTTT
TRBJ1-5,TRBV19,TRBD1,NA,CATSDRGNQPQHF,TGTGCCACCTCGGACAGGGGCAATCAGCCCCAGCATTTT
TRBJ2-1,TRBV27,TRBD2,once,CASSRPGLADNEQFF,TGTGCCAGCAGCCGGCCGGGACTAGCGGACAATGAGCAGTTCTTC
TRBJ2-2,TRBV5-1,TRBD2,NA,CASSPGLAGVSTGELFF,TGCGCCAGCAGCCCGGGACTAGCGGGAGTTAGTACCGGGGAGCTGTTTTTT
TRBJ1-1,TRBV2,TRBD1,NA,CASPDRGNTEAFF,TGTGCCAGCCCGGACAGGGGGAACACTGAAGCTTTCTTT
TRBJ1-4,TRBV28,TRBD1,once,CASSGFGTEGNEKLFF,TGTGCCAGCAGTGGGTTCGGGACAGAGGGTAATGAAAAACTGTTTTTT
TRBJ2-1,TRBV18,NA,once,CASSPTGPHYNEQFF,TGTGCCAGCTCACCAACGGGACCCCACTACAATGAGCAGTTCTTC
TRBJ1-5,TRBV7-9,NA,NA,CASQGGNSNQPQHF,TGTGCCAGCCAGGGAGGGAATAGCAATCAGCCCCAGCATTTT
TRBJ1-5,TRBV7-8,NA,NA,CASTFQGTNQPQHF,TGTGCCAGCACCTTCCAGGGGACTAATCAGCCCCAGCATTTT
TRBJ1-2,TRBV28,TRBD1,NA,CASCIPGQNYGYTF,TGTGCCAGCTGCATACCGGGACAGAACTATGGCTACACCTTC
TRBJ2-7,TRBV7-8,NA,NA,CASSLSGTPGAEQYF,TGTGCCAGCAGCCTTTCCGGGACCCCAGGCGCCGAGCAGTACTTC
TRBJ2-7,TRBV7-9,NA,NA,CASSSVRAHEQYF,TGTGCCAGCAGCTCGGTCAGGGCCCACGAGCAGTACTTC
TRBJ2-1,TRBV6-5,TRBD2,NA,CARGLANEQFF,TGTGCCAGAGGACTAGCCAATGAGCAGTTCTTC
TRBJ2-7,TRBV28,TRBD1,few,CASSFGTEAYEQYF,TGTGCCAGCAGTTTTGGGACAGAAGCCTACGAGCAGTACTTC
TRBJ2-2,TRBV27,NA,NA,CASTQNTGELFF,TGTGCCAGCACCCAAAACACCGGGGAGCTGTTTTTT
TRBJ1-5,TRBV19,NA,NA,CASSWRQLPNQPQHF,TGTGCCAGTAGTTGGCGACAGCTTCCCAATCAGCCCCAGCATTTT
TRBJ2-3,TRBV28,NA,NA,CASSPFGLGQWDTQYF,TGTGCCAGCAGTCCATTCGGTCTGGGGCAATGGGATACGCAGTATTTT
TRBJ2-1,TRBV28,NA,few,CASSPSGGQTYNEQFF,TGTGCCAGCAGCCCCTCGGGGGGACAGACCTACAATGAGCAGTTCTTC
TRBJ1-2,TRBV30,NA,NA,CAYLLGRDYGYTF,TGTGCCTATCTATTGGGCAGGGACTATGGCTACACCTTC
TRBJ1-4,TRBV7-8,NA,NA,CASSLVRQAGANEKLFF,TGTGCCAGCAGCTTAGTCCGACAGGCAGGGGCTAATGAAAAACTGTTTTTT
TRBJ2-5,TRBV28,NA,NA,CASSFGQGPQETQYF,TGTGCCAGCAGTTTTGGGCAGGGCCCCCAAGAGACCCAGTACTTC
TRBJ2-2,TRBV7-9,TRBD2,NA,CASSSFQLAGVRSGELFF,TGTGCCAGCAGCTCCTTCCAACTAGCGGGTGTTCGGTCCGGGGAGCTGTTTTTT
TRBJ2-2,TRBV6-4,NA,NA,CASSELSVNTGELFF,TGTGCCAGCAGTGAACTTAGCGTAAACACCGGGGAGCTGTTTTTT
TRBJ2-5,TRBV3-1/TRBV3-2,NA,few,CASSQVGGETQYF,TGTGCCAGCAGCCAAGTGGGGGGAGAGACCCAGTACTTC
TRBJ2-1,TRBV11-2,NA,NA,CASSFDTYNEQFF,TGTGCCAGCAGCTTCGACACCTACAATGAGCAGTTCTTC